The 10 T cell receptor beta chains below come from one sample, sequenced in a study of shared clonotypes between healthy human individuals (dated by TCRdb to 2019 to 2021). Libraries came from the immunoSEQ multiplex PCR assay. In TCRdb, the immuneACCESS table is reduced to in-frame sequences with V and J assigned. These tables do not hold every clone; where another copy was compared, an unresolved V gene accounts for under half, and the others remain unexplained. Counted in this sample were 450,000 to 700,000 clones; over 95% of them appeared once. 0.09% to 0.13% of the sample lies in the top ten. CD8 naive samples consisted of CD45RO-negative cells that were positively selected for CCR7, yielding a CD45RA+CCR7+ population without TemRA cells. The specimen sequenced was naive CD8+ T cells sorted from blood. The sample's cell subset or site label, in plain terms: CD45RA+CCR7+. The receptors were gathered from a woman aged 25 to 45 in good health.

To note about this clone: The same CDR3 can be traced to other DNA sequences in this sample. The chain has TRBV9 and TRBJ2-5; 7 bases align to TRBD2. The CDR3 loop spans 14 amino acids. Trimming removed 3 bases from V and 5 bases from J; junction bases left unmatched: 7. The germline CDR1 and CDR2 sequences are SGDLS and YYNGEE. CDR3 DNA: TGTGCCAGCAGCGGTAGCGGGTCTGGGGAGACCCAGTACTTC. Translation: CASSGSGSGETQYF.

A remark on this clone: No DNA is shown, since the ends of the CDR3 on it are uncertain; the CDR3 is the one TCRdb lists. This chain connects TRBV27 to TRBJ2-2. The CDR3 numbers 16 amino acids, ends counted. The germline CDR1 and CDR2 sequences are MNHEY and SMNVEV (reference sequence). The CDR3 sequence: CASSFGAGTNTGELFF.

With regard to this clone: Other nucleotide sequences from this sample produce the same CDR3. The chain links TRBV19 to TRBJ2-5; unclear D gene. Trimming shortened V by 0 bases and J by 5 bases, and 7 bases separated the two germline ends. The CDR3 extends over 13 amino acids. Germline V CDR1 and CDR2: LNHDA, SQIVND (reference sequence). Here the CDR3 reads CASSIDLEETQYF. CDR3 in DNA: TGTGCCAGTAGTATAGATTTGGAGGAGACCCAGTACTTC. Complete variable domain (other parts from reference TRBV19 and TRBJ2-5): DGGITQSPKYLFRKEGQNVTLSCEQNLNHDAMYWYRQDPGQGLRLIYYSQIVNDFQKGDIAEGYSVSREKKESFPLTVTSAQKNPTAFYLCASSIDLEETQYFGPGTRLLVL.

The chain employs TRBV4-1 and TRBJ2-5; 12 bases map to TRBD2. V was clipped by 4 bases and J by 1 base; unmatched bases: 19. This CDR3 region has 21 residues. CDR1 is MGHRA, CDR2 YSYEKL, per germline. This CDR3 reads CASSLLPRLAGEGRVQETQYF. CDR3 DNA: TGCGCCAGCAGCCTATTACCGCGACTAGCGGGAGAAGGTCGGGTCCAAGAGACCCAGTACTTC.

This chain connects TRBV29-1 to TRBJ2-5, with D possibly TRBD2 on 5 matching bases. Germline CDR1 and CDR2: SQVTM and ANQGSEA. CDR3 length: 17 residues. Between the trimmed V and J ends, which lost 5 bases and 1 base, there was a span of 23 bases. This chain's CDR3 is CSVSPGLAYERQETQYF. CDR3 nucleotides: TGCAGCGTTTCGCCGGGCCTAGCCTACGAGCGCCAAGAGACCCAGTACTTC.

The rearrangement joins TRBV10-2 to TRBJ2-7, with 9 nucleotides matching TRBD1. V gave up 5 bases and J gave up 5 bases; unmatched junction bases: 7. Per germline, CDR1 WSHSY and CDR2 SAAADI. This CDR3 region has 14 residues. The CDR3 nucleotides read TGCGCCAGCAGTACCGGGACAGGGAACCACGAGCAGTACTTC. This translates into CASSTGTGNHEQYF.

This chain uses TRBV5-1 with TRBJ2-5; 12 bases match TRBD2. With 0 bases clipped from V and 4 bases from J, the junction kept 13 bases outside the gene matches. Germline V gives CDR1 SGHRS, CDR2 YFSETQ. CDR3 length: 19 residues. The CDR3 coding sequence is TGCGCCAGCAGCTTGGGGGCTAGCGGGAGGGCCGTTCGGGGAGAGACCCAGTACTTC. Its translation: CASSLGASGRAVRGETQYF.

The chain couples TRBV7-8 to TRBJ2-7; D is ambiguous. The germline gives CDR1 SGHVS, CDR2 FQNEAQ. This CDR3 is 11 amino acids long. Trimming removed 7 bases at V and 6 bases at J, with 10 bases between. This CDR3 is CASTPLSEQYF. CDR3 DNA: TGTGCCAGCACCCCTCTTAGCGAGCAGTACTTC.

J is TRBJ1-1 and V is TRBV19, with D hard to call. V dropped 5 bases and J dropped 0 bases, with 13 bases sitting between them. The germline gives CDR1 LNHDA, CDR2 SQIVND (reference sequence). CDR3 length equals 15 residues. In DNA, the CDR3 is TGTGCCAGTAGTGCCGATATCGGGATGAACACTGAAGCTTTCTTT. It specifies CASSADIGMNTEAFF. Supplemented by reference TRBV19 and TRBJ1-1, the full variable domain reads DGGITQSPKYLFRKEGQNVTLSCEQNLNHDAMYWYRQDPGQGLRLIYYSQIVNDFQKGDIAEGYSVSREKKESFPLTVTSAQKNPTAFYLCASSADIGMNTEAFFGQGTRLTVV.

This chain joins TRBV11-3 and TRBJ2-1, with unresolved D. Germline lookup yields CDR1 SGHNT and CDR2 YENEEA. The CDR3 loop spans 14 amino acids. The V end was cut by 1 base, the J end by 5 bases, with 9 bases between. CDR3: CASSLGQSNNEQFF. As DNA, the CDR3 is TGTGCCAGCAGCTTAGGGCAGAGCAACAATGAGCAGTTCTTC.